This T cell receptor beta chain was documented in a study of blood T cell repertoires in COVID-19. Whole-study context: Donors in the United States, Italy and Spain gave samples during acute or convalescent COVID-19. From T cells, B-cell-depleted T cells, or PBMCs came the material, which was cDNA or gDNA.

In the authors' methods: The authors estimated nucleated cell counts from reference gene primer amplification. Data came from immunoSEQ multiplex PCR; TCRdb stores just in-frame clones and leaves some out. The V and J calls and clone size come from that table; D and trimming were worked out from the DNA. The sample has fewer than 400,000 clones; around 92% are singletons. There are 15 residues in the CDR3. The V gene lost 4 bases and the J gene lost 1 base, with 13 bases spanning the gap. Germline V lookup: CDR1 SEHNR, CDR2 FQNEAQ (reference sequence). Seattle patients were enrolled during active infection and followed longitudinally.

This chain uses TRBV7-9 with TRBJ2-5; the D is unclear. The sequenced sample was peripheral blood. The TCR originated in a woman in her twenties or thirties with COVID-19, enrolled during active disease. This chain's CDR3 is CASSSRPGPQETQYF. DNA for the CDR3: TGTGCCAGCAGCTCCAGGCCTGGGCCCCAAGAGACCCAGTACTTC.